What follows are 25 T cell receptor beta chains derived from one specimen sequenced in a study of blood T cell repertoires in COVID-19. Libraries were prepared by immunoSEQ multiplex PCR; TCRdb keeps only in-frame clonotypes and omits some of them. The sample includes a few hundred thousand clones, around 91% of them seen just once. The sequenced sample consisted of PBMCs or T cells enriched from blood (not recorded which). These TCRs come from a man aged 25 to 40 who had been exposed to COVID-19.

V usage is TRBV27 and J usage is TRBJ2-2; 7 bases are a match to TRBD2. J lost 0 bases, V lost 7 bases, and 8 bases had no gene match. The CDR3 loop spans 16 amino acids. Looked up from germline, CDR1 is MNHEY and CDR2 is SMNVEV (reference sequence). The CDR3 is CASILSGAANTGELFF. The CDR3 DNA is TGTGCCAGCATCCTCAGCGGGGCCGCGAACACCGGGGAGCTGTTTTTT.

V is TRBV4-3 and J is TRBJ2-2; weak D call: TRBD1 (7 bases). Germline V CDR1 and CDR2: LGHNA, YSLEER. V was pared by 3 bases and J by 5 bases, with 19 bases between. CDR3 length: 17 residues. This chain's CDR3 is CASSHQTGEAGTGELFF. CDR3 bases: TGCGCCAGCAGCCATCAAACAGGGGAGGCGGGAACCGGGGAGCTGTTTTTT.

A single count supports this clone. The chain links TRBV7-6 to TRBJ1-3; D is possibly TRBD1 (6 bases). Germline loops: CDR1 SGHVS, CDR2 FNYEAQ. Deletions cut 5 bases from V and 0 bases from J, with 8 bases between. The CDR3 is 14 residues long. As DNA, the CDR3 is TGTGCCAGCAGCACACAGGGCTCTGGAAACACCATATATTTT. It specifies CASSTQGSGNTIYF.

Only one count was recorded for this clone. The J gene is TRBJ1-1, the V gene TRBV18; D is unclear. The CDR3 contains 13 residues. CDR1 is KGHSH, CDR2 LQKENI, per germline. Deletions cut 5 bases from V and 0 bases from J, with 7 bases between. CDR3 residues: CASSRTLNTEAFF. CDR3 nucleotide sequence: TGTGCCAGCTCAAGAACTCTGAACACTGAAGCTTTCTTT.

The rearrangement uses TRBV11-2 and TRBJ2-7; D gene unclear. The CDR3 has 12 residues. Trimming removed 2 bases from V and 3 bases from J, with 5 bases in between. Germline values: CDR1 SGHAT, CDR2 FQNNGV. The CDR3 DNA reads TGTGCCAGCAGCTTAAGCCGCTACGAGCAGTACTTC. It specifies CASSLSRYEQYF.

J is TRBJ1-5 and V is TRBV10-3; D uncertain. The CDR3 contains 15 residues. The V end was cut by 4 bases, the J end by 0 bases, with 10 bases between. Germline V gene sequence: CDR1 ENHRY, CDR2 SYGVKD. This CDR3 is CAISGAGYSNQPQHF. The CDR3 coding sequence is TGTGCCATCAGTGGAGCAGGATATAGCAATCAGCCCCAGCATTTT.

The J gene is TRBJ1-6, the V gene TRBV4-3, with D unresolved. V was pared by 1 base and J by 5 bases, with 9 bases between. CDR1 is LGHNA and CDR2 is YSLEER in the germline V gene. CDR3 length: 15 residues. CDR3 sequence: CASSQGGLNNSPLHF. The CDR3 DNA sequence: TGCGCCAGCAGCCAAGGAGGGTTGAATAATTCACCCCTCCACTTT.

The chain combines TRBV5-6 with TRBJ1-5, with D unresolved. The V end lost 4 bases, the J end lost 7 bases, and 9 bases lay between the germline ends. The CDR3 covers 12 residues. CDR1 and CDR2 (germline): SGHDT, YYEEEE. This CDR3 is CASSQEGQPQHF. CDR3 sequence (DNA): TGTGCCAGCAGCCAGGAGGGACAGCCCCAGCATTTT.

V usage is TRBV9 and J usage is TRBJ2-1; 8 bases align to TRBD2. J was trimmed by 5 bases and V by 1 base; bases with no gene match: 20. The CDR3 extends over 20 amino acids. The germline CDR1 and CDR2 sequences are SGDLS and YYNGEE. CDR3 loop: CASSVTRTTRGGSVNNEQFF. For the CDR3, the DNA is TGTGCCAGCAGCGTAACCCGTACCACTCGGGGGGGTAGTGTGAACAATGAGCAGTTCTTC.

The rearrangement links TRBV2 to TRBJ2-1; maybe TRBD2 (5 bases). CDR1 SNHLY and CDR2 FYNNEI come from the germline V gene. The CDR3 has 15 residues. V was trimmed by 7 bases and J by 0 bases, leaving 13 bases between them. The CDR3 protein is CASTPIASSYNEQFF. For the CDR3, the DNA is TGTGCCAGCACTCCTATAGCGAGCTCCTACAATGAGCAGTTCTTC.

This chain joins TRBV5-1 and TRBJ1-6; D is perhaps TRBD1 (6 bases). Germline-derived CDR1 and CDR2 are SGHRS and YFSETQ. Between the trimmed V and J ends, which lost 4 bases and 0 bases, there was a span of 11 bases. The CDR3 has 16 amino acids. CDR3 sequence reads: CASSIDRSSYNSPLHF. The CDR3 bases are TGCGCCAGCAGCATTGACAGGAGCTCCTATAATTCACCCCTCCACTTT.

V is TRBV5-1 and J is TRBJ1-4, with D maybe TRBD1 (6 bases). V gave up 1 base and J gave up 3 bases, with 10 bases separating them. Germline loops: CDR1 SGHRS, CDR2 YFSETQ. The CDR3 is 15 residues long. The CDR3 sequence is CASSLMGQPNEKLFF. In DNA form, the CDR3 reads TGCGCCAGCAGCTTGATGGGACAACCTAATGAAAAACTGTTTTTT.

This rearrangement joins TRBV2 to TRBJ1-2; D might be TRBD1 (5 bases). V was pared by 8 bases and J by 8 bases, with 24 bases between. From germline, CDR1 is SNHLY and CDR2 FYNNEI. The CDR3 has 15 amino acids. CDR3 nucleotides: TGTGCCAGCTCACGTTCAGGGAATACTCCCGGAGGCTACACCTTC. Its translation: CASSRSGNTPGGYTF.

This rearrangement joins TRBV5-1 to TRBJ2-5, with TRBD1 as a possible D gene (7 bases). Germline CDR1 reads SGHRS; CDR2 reads YFSETQ. V lost 7 bases and J 1 base, leaving 17 bases between the germline ends. The CDR3 consists of 15 residues. Written as DNA, the CDR3 is TGCGCCAGCTCCGCGGCAGGGGGGTTCCAAGAGACCCAGTACTTC. Protein product: CASSAAGGFQETQYF.

This clone showed up just a few times. CDR3 in DNA: TGTGCCAGCAGCCAAGAAAACCCCCGGGACTACATCTACAATGAGCAGTTCTTC. Amino acids: CASSQENPRDYIYNEQFF. This chain connects TRBV14 to TRBJ2-1, with 7 bases matching TRBD2. CDR3 length: 18 residues. V lost 0 bases to trimming and J lost 3 bases; unmatched junction nucleotides: 11. Germline CDR1 reads SGHDN; CDR2 reads FVKESK.

The chain couples TRBV6-4 to TRBJ1-1; 7 positions match TRBD1. The CDR3 consists of 20 residues. Germline CDR1 reads MRHNA; CDR2 reads SNTAGT. V lost 7 bases to trimming and J lost 0 bases; unmatched junction nucleotides: 23. CDR3 coding DNA: TGTGCCAGCACCAGATCCTTTAAACGACAGGGCCCAATTATGAACACTGAAGCTTTCTTT. Its protein is CASTRSFKRQGPIMNTEAFF.

This chain links TRBV6-5 with TRBJ1-2; D is unclear. This CDR3 comprises 12 residues. Deletions cut 5 bases from V and 0 bases from J, with 4 bases between. Germline-derived CDR1 and CDR2 are MNHEY and SVGAGI. The CDR3 region is CASSISNYGYTF. In nucleotides, the CDR3 is TGTGCCAGCAGTATATCTAACTATGGCTACACCTTC.

V gene TRBV9 combines with J gene TRBJ2-2; 7 bases map to TRBD2. The germline gives CDR1 SGDLS, CDR2 YYNGEE. The V segment lost 7 bases and the J segment 6 bases; nucleotides outside the gene matches: 9. This CDR3 is built from 14 residues. Written as DNA, the CDR3 is TGTGCCAGCCGGGGCGGGGGAATCTCCGGGGAGCTGTTTTTT. Translated: CASRGGGISGELFF. Variable domain in full (rest from reference TRBV9 and TRBJ2-2): DSGVTQTPKHLITATGQRVTLRCSPRSGDLSVYWYQQSLDQGLQFLIQYYNGEERAKGNILERFSAQQFPDLHSELNLSSLELGDSALYFCASRGGGISGELFFGEGSRLTVL.

V and J are TRBV2 and TRBJ1-1; D gene unclear. CDR1 is SNHLY and CDR2 is FYNNEI in the germline V gene. This CDR3 has 12 amino acids. The V end lost 4 bases, the J end lost 1 base, and 4 bases lay between the germline ends. CDR3 sequence (DNA): TGTGCCAGCAGTGTTAAGAACACTGAAGCTTTCTTT. It is translated as CASSVKNTEAFF. The full variable domain, rest sourced from reference TRBV2 and TRBJ1-1, is EPEVTQTPSHQVTQMGQEVILRCVPISNHLYFYWYRQILGQKVEFLVSFYNNEISEKSEIFDDQFSVERPDGSNFTLKIRSTKLEDSAMYFCASSVKNTEAFFGQGTRLTVV.

J is TRBJ1-1 and V is TRBV9; 7 bases line up with TRBD1. The junction had 14 bases not matched to a gene; V was cut back by 4 bases and J by 2 bases. The CDR3 is made up of 17 amino acids. Germline V gene sequence: CDR1 SGDLS, CDR2 YYNGEE. CDR3 loop: CASSTPRQGFSNTEAFF. The CDR3 DNA sequence: TGTGCCAGCAGCACTCCTCGACAGGGTTTTAGTAACACTGAAGCTTTCTTT.

This clone was seen a single time. This chain links TRBV7-2 with TRBJ1-2, with 7 bases that match TRBD1. Trimming removed 1 base from V and 4 bases from J; junction bases left unmatched: 18. The CDR3 is 19 amino acids. Germline CDR1 SGHTA, CDR2 FQGNSA. The DNA for the CDR3 is TGTGCCAGCAGCTTAGAGTCGGGACAGAGCAGAATCCTTATCTATGGCTACACCTTC. Translated: CASSLESGQSRILIYGYTF.

The chain is built from TRBV5-5 and TRBJ1-4; tentatively, D is TRBD1 (6 bases). This CDR3 has 15 residues. Germline CDR1 SGHKS, CDR2 YYEKEE (reference sequence). Trimming left V 4 bases short and J 7 bases short, with 17 bases between. CDR3 in DNA: TGTGCCAGCAGCCCGGAACAGGGCAGACGTGAAAAACTGTTTTTT. As protein: CASSPEQGRREKLFF. The whole variable domain, remainder taken from reference TRBV5-5 and TRBJ1-4, is DAGVTQSPTHLIKTRGQQVTLRCSPISGHKSVSWYQQVLGQGPQFIFQYYEKEERGRGNFPDRFSARQFPNYSSELNVNALLLGDSALYLCASSPEQGRREKLFFGSGTQLSVL.

The V and J genes are TRBV7-9 and TRBJ2-3, with a possible D match to TRBD2 (6 bases). The CDR3 runs to 11 residues. Trimming removed 2 bases from V and 10 bases from J, with 7 bases in between. CDR1 is SEHNR, CDR2 FQNEAQ, per germline (reference sequence). In DNA, the CDR3 is TGTGCCAGCAGCTTATGGGAGGCGCAGTATTTT. Translation: CASSLWEAQYF.

V and J are TRBV5-4 and TRBJ1-6, with 7 bases identical to TRBD1. The V segment lost 4 bases and the J segment 9 bases; nucleotides outside the gene matches: 10. The CDR3 length is 15 residues. Germline CDR1 is SGHNT and CDR2 is YYREEE (reference sequence). The CDR3 coding sequence is TGTGCCAGCAGCATCCGACAGGGAGGTAGTTCACCCCTCCACTTT. Residues: CASSIRQGGSSPLHF.

The rearrangement joins TRBV7-6 to TRBJ2-7; D gene unclear. This CDR3 region has 14 residues. Per germline, CDR1 SGHVS and CDR2 FNYEAQ. The V end was cut by 4 bases, the J end by 0 bases, with 10 bases between. CDR3 protein: CASSYSGTSYEQYF. The CDR3 DNA follows: TGTGCCAGCAGCTATTCAGGTACCTCCTACGAGCAGTACTTC.